This T cell receptor beta chain stems from a study of cytomegalovirus exposure and HLA in healthy donors. The study, taken as a whole, reports: Later analysis associated a missense DCLRE1C variant with TCR beta V- and J-gene trimming. Researchers catalogued 150 or so TCR beta chains as cytomegalovirus-associated.

It was with 60 Vbeta and 13 Jbeta primers that the PCR ran. This table comes from immunoSEQ multiplex PCR, and its TCRdb copy is limited to in-frame clones, with some not included. The top ten hold 1.5% of the sample, which has under 150,000 clones, over 70% seen once. CDR3 length: 13 residues. Germline V CDR1 and CDR2: SQVTM, ANQGSEA. V shed 6 bases and J 4 bases; nucleotides not matched to a gene: 6. Note on this clone: Its target is unknown.

J is TRBJ1-1 and V is TRBV29-1; 9 bases are shared with TRBD1. This TCR was recovered from a woman aged 18-30 years in good health and CMV-seronegative. Sequencing was carried out using PBMCs. CDR3 residues: CSVHRGRVTEAFF. In DNA, the CDR3 is TGCAGCGTCCACAGGGGGCGGGTCACTGAAGCTTTCTTT.